Shown below are 18 T cell receptor beta chains from a single sample sequenced in a study of blood T cell repertoires in COVID-19. TCRdb's copy holds only in-frame clones and misses some; the assay was immunoSEQ multiplex PCR. The sample lists about 200,000 clones, roughly 87% seen once, with 1.5% to 2% in the top ten. Sequenced: peripheral blood. The receptors derive from a man aged 35 to 55 with active or convalescent COVID-19.

The chain has TRBV28 and TRBJ2-7; the D gene is possibly TRBD1 (5 bases). Trimming took off 4 bases at V and 2 bases at J, with 12 bases between the two ends. There are 14 residues in the CDR3. Per the germline V gene, CDR1 is MDHEN and CDR2 is SYDVKM. The CDR3 loop is CASSSGINPYEQYF. The CDR3 nucleotides read TGTGCCAGCAGTTCAGGGATAAACCCCTACGAGCAGTACTTC.

This chain links TRBV9 with TRBJ2-7, with D perhaps matching TRBD1 (6 bases). V lost 2 bases to trimming and J lost 3 bases, with 12 bases between them. The germline V gene has CDR1 SGDLS and CDR2 YYNGEE. There are 14 residues in the CDR3. CDR3 protein: CASSVGDINYEQYF. CDR3 DNA: TGTGCCAGCAGCGTCGGGGACATAAACTACGAGCAGTACTTC. Using reference TRBV9 and TRBJ2-7 for the parts outside the CDR3, the full variable domain is DSGVTQTPKHLITATGQRVTLRCSPRSGDLSVYWYQQSLDQGLQFLIQYYNGEERAKGNILERFSAQQFPDLHSELNLSSLELGDSALYFCASSVGDINYEQYFGPGTRLTVT.

V gene TRBV4-1 combines with J gene TRBJ1-1; D gene unclear. V lost 4 bases and J lost 1, with 10 bases in between. The CDR3 runs to 14 residues. Germline CDR1 reads MGHRA; CDR2 reads YSYEKL. The CDR3 protein is CASSLSGSNTEAFF. The CDR3 region has the DNA TGCGCCAGCAGCCTAAGCGGGTCGAACACTGAAGCTTTCTTT.

CDR3 DNA: TGTGCCAGCAGTTACTTTCCGGGACTAGCGGGAGGGATCTCCTACAATGAGCAGTTCTTC. It specifies CASSYFPGLAGGISYNEQFF. The rearrangement links TRBV27 to TRBJ2-1, with 16 bases identical to TRBD2. CDR3 length: 20 residues. Trimming cost V 4 bases and J 0 bases; bases outside gene matches: 9. Germline V gene lookup returns CDR1 MNHEY and CDR2 SMNVEV (reference sequence).

The CDR3 sequence is CASSSTGTGYTF. In DNA form, the CDR3 reads TGTGCCAGCAGCTCAACCGGGACAGGGTACACCTTC. The rearrangement links TRBV7-3 to TRBJ1-2; 9 bases are shared with TRBD1. J lost 11 bases, V lost 4 bases, and 5 bases had no gene match. Germline assignment: CDR1 SGHTA and CDR2 FQGTGA. CDR3 length: 12 amino acids.

This chain uses TRBV5-1 with TRBJ1-1, with unresolved D. The germline CDR1 and CDR2 sequences are SGHRS and YFSETQ. The CDR3 loop spans 12 amino acids. V was trimmed by 0 bases and J by 6 bases, leaving 6 bases between them. The CDR3 DNA follows: TGCGCCAGCAGCTTGGGGGCAGCTGAAGCTTTCTTT. Translating it yields CASSLGAAEAFF. Using reference TRBV5-1 and TRBJ1-1 for the parts outside the CDR3, the full variable domain is KAGVTQTPRYLIKTRGQQVTLSCSPISGHRSVSWYQQTPGQGLQFLFEYFSETQRNKGNFPGRFSGRQFSNSRSEMNVSTLELGDSALYLCASSLGAAEAFFGQGTRLTVV.

The chain recombines TRBV7-9 with TRBJ1-1; D is unclear. The germline V and J ends were trimmed by 6 bases and 0 bases, with 11 bases remaining between them. The CDR3 covers 14 residues. The germline gives CDR1 SEHNR, CDR2 FQNEAQ (reference sequence). CDR3 in DNA: TGTGCCAGCAGTTCCCTGGCAATGAACACTGAAGCTTTCTTT. It translates to CASSSLAMNTEAFF.

V gene TRBV5-1 combines with J gene TRBJ1-2; 9 nucleotides agree with TRBD1. The CDR3 covers 14 residues. J was trimmed by 7 bases and V by 2 bases; bases with no gene match: 6. Germline V CDR1 and CDR2: SGHRS, YFSETQ. CDR3 sequence reads: CASSFGDRVSGYTF. The CDR3 DNA follows: TGCGCCAGCAGCTTCGGGGACAGGGTCTCTGGCTACACCTTC.

The gene calls are TRBV28 and TRBJ1-1; D is perhaps TRBD1 (6 bases). V dropped 6 bases and J dropped 0 bases, with 23 bases sitting between them. This CDR3 comprises 18 residues. The germline CDR1 and CDR2 sequences are MDHEN and SYDVKM. The CDR3 DNA sequence: TGTGCCAGCAGCTCCCAACTTCTGGACAGCCGATTGAACACTGAAGCTTTCTTT. This codes for CASSSQLLDSRLNTEAFF.

The genes are TRBV19 and TRBJ2-6; weak D call: TRBD2 (5 bases). The CDR3 covers 13 residues. Germline V gene lookup returns CDR1 LNHDA and CDR2 SQIVND (reference sequence). V lost 7 bases to trimming and J lost 1 base, with 5 bases between them. CDR3 nucleotides: TGTGCCAGTAAGCGGTCTGGGGCCAACGTCCTGACTTTC. Translation: CASKRSGANVLTF.

The chain is built from TRBV6-5 and TRBJ1-1; D perhaps matches TRBD1 (6 bases). The CDR3 contains 14 residues. V shed 2 bases and J shed 0 bases, with 7 bases lying between them. CDR1 and CDR2 from the germline V gene are MNHEY and SVGAGI. CDR3 in amino acids: CASSYGGLNTEAFF. The CDR3 coding sequence is TGTGCCAGCAGTTACGGGGGCCTGAACACTGAAGCTTTCTTT.

The V call is TRBV7-8, the J call TRBJ2-7, with 10 bases matching TRBD2. V lost 2 bases, J lost 0 bases, and 7 bases stayed unmatched. This CDR3 is built from 17 residues. Germline CDR1 is SGHVS and CDR2 is FQNEAQ. This CDR3 is CASSLTLAGVPSYEQYF. CDR3 coding DNA: TGTGCCAGCAGCTTAACCCTAGCGGGAGTTCCCTCCTACGAGCAGTACTTC. Full variable domain (rest looked up from reference TRBV7-8 and TRBJ2-7): GAGVSQSPRYKVAKRGQDVALRCDPISGHVSLFWYQQALGQGPEFLTYFQNEAQLDKSGLPSDRFFAERPEGSVSTLKIQRTQQEDSAVYLCASSLTLAGVPSYEQYFGPGTRLTVT.

The table lists this clone with a few counts. The V call is TRBV11-2, the J call TRBJ2-1, with 8 bases aligning to TRBD2. Trimming removed 3 bases from V and 8 bases from J; junction bases left unmatched: 12. The CDR3 covers 16 residues. CDR1 SGHAT and CDR2 FQNNGV come from the germline V gene. The CDR3 DNA is TGTGCCAGCAGCTTCTCCGGGACTAGTGTTAGGGATGAGCAGTTCTTC. This gives the protein CASSFSGTSVRDEQFF.

The chain carries TRBV28 and TRBJ2-7; 14 bases line up with TRBD2. The germline V gene has CDR1 MDHEN and CDR2 SYDVKM. This CDR3 spans 15 amino acids. V lost 6 bases and J lost 4; bases outside the gene matches: 5. CDR3 in amino acids: CASRRGLAGAYEQYF. CDR3 sequence (DNA): TGTGCCAGCAGGAGGGGACTAGCGGGAGCATACGAGCAGTACTTC. The variable domain in full, with the rest retrieved from reference TRBV28 and TRBJ2-7, is DVKVTQSSRYLVKRTGEKVFLECVQDMDHENMFWYRQDPGLGLRLIYFSYDVKMKEKGDIPEGYSVSREKKERFSLILESASTNQTSMYLCASRRGLAGAYEQYFGPGTRLTVT.

This chain links TRBV12-5 with TRBJ2-3, with 9 bases fitting TRBD2. The CDR3 spans 15 residues. V was pared by 1 base and J by 6 bases, with 5 bases of the junction left unmatched. Looked up from germline, CDR1 is LGHNT and CDR2 is FRNRAP. The CDR3 DNA is TGTGCTAGTGGTTTGGGACTAGCGGCTGGGGATACGCAGTATTTT. Its translation: CASGLGLAAGDTQYF.

V and J are TRBV4-1 and TRBJ2-1; D might be TRBD1 (6 bases). Germline values: CDR1 MGHRA, CDR2 YSYEKL. With 3 bases removed from V and 9 bases from J, the gap between germline ends came to 15 bases. There are 14 residues in the CDR3. CDR3 bases: TGCGCCAGCAGCCACACACAGGGACCGCGTGAGCAGTTCTTC. Translated, it gives CASSHTQGPREQFF.

The genes are TRBV2 and TRBJ2-7, with no clear D. V lost 2 bases, J lost 1 base, and 6 bases lay in between. The CDR3 runs 13 residues. Germline-derived CDR1 and CDR2 are SNHLY and FYNNEI. The CDR3 here is CASSENGSYEQYF. DNA of the CDR3: TGTGCCAGCAGTGAAAACGGGTCCTACGAGCAGTACTTC.

The rearrangement uses TRBV5-1 and TRBJ1-1; D might be TRBD1 (5 bases). Trimming removed 2 bases from V and 5 bases from J, with 10 bases in between. Germline CDR1 is SGHRS and CDR2 is YFSETQ. The CDR3 totals 13 residues. CDR3 sequence reads: CASSFVGQTEAFF. For the CDR3, the DNA is TGCGCCAGCAGCTTTGTGGGGCAGACTGAAGCTTTCTTT.